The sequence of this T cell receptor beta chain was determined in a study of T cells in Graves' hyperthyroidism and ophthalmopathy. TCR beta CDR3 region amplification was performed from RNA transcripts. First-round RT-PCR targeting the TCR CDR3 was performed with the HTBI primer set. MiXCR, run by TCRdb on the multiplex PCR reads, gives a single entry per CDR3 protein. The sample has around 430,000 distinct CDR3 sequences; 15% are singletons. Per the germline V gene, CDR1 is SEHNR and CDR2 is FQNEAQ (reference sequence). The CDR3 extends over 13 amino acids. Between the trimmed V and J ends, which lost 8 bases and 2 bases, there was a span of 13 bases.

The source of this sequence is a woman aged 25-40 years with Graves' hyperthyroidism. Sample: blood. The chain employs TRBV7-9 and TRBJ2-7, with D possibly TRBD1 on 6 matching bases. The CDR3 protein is CASAGVWTYEQYF. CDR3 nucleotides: TGTGCCAGCGCAGGGGTTTGGACCTACGAGCAGTACTTC.